A single sample is the source of the 19 T cell receptor beta chains below, sequenced in a study of T-cell memory formation after mild COVID-19. TCRdb itself ran the 5' RACE reads through MiXCR, one entry per CDR3 protein. Of over 150,000 distinct CDR3 sequences in the sample, about a fifth are singletons; the top ten hold 3.5% to 5%. Input material: PBMCs or a T cell subset sorted from them (not recorded which). The receptors here all came from a man between 18 and 35 years old who had mild COVID-19 (a few samples of this study predate the infection). Cell type and time point are not known.

To note about this clonotype: Sequence at one end of the junction differs from germline and may be a read error. This chain joins TRBV4-3 and TRBJ2-5, with a weak D call TRBD1 (6 bases). CDR1 LGHNA and CDR2 YSLEER come from the germline V gene. This CDR3 spans 14 amino acids. The CDR3 sequence is CASSQVGGAQTKYF. The CDR3 DNA reads TGCGCCAGCAGCCAAGTAGGGGGTGCGCAGACCAAGTACTTC.

The chain combines TRBV6-2 or TRBV6-3 with TRBJ2-7; 7 bases match TRBD1. V lost 6 bases and J lost 4; bases outside the gene matches: 9. The V gene's germline CDR1 is MNHEY and CDR2 SVGEGT. The CDR3 extends over 14 amino acids. CDR3 DNA: TGTGCCAGCAGACCGACAGGGCCCCCGTACGAGCAGTACTTC. Encoded protein: CASRPTGPPYEQYF.

This rearrangement joins TRBV7-2 to TRBJ2-3; D may be TRBD1 or TRBD2 (7 bases each). The ends were cut back, 3 bases at V and 3 bases at J, with 16 bases in the middle. CDR1 and CDR2 (germline): SGHTA, FQGNSA. The CDR3 totals 16 residues. CDR3 amino acids: CASSFQGDYRTDTQYF. Here the CDR3 DNA reads TGTGCCAGCAGCTTCCAGGGGGACTATCGAACAGATACGCAGTATTTT.

This chain connects TRBV28 to TRBJ1-1, with D perhaps matching TRBD1 (5 bases). CDR3 length: 16 amino acids. Per the germline V gene, CDR1 is MDHEN and CDR2 is SYDVKM. With 6 bases removed from V and 0 bases from J, the gap between germline ends came to 17 bases. CDR3 region: CASRTPKPTVNTEAFF. CDR3 nucleotides: TGTGCCAGCAGGACACCGAAACCGACAGTGAACACTGAAGCTTTCTTT. Supplemented by reference TRBV28 and TRBJ1-1, the full variable domain reads DVKVTQSSRYLVKRTGEKVFLECVQDMDHENMFWYRQDPGLGLRLIYFSYDVKMKEKGDIPEGYSVSREKKERFSLILESASTNQTSMYLCASRTPKPTVNTEAFFGQGTRLTVV.

This clonotype was observed a few times. The gene calls are TRBV10-1 and TRBJ2-2; D unclear. Germline loops: CDR1 WNHNN, CDR2 SYGVQD (reference sequence). The CDR3 contains 14 residues. V shed 5 bases and J shed 0 bases, with 7 bases lying between them. CDR3: CASSSLTNTGELFF. CDR3 in DNA: TGCGCCAGCAGTAGCCTGACGAACACCGGGGAGCTGTTTTTT.

The CDR3 region is CASSYSRQHYGYTF. The CDR3 coding sequence is TGTGCCAGCAGTTATTCCAGACAGCACTATGGCTACACCTTC. This rearrangement joins TRBV6-2 or TRBV6-3 to TRBJ1-2; perhaps TRBD1 as D (5 bases). The length of the CDR3 is 14 residues. Germline V CDR1 and CDR2: MNHEY, SVGEGT. V gave up 3 bases and J gave up 3 bases, with 11 bases separating them.

The chain carries TRBV6-5 and TRBJ1-2, with 7 bases that match TRBD1. Trimming at V came to 2 bases and at J to 4 bases, leaving 7 bases not matched to a gene. Germline assignment: CDR1 MNHEY and CDR2 SVGAGI. CDR3 length equals 15 residues. CDR3 DNA sequence: TGTGCCAGCAGTTACCGGGCAGGGGGTAGCTATGGCTACACCTTC. Protein: CASSYRAGGSYGYTF.

The chain is built from TRBV5-1 and TRBJ2-3; the match to TRBD1 covers 10 bases. Unmatched junction bases numbered 8, after V lost 2 bases and J lost 5 bases. This CDR3 spans 16 amino acids. CDR1 is SGHRS and CDR2 is YFSETQ in the germline V gene. This CDR3 is CASSFTTGGGIDTQYF. CDR3 coding DNA: TGCGCCAGCAGCTTCACGACAGGGGGCGGAATAGATACGCAGTATTTT.

The V gene is TRBV5-1, the J gene TRBJ2-1; 11 bases are a match to TRBD2. CDR1 is SGHRS and CDR2 is YFSETQ in the germline V gene. This CDR3 has 16 residues. The ends lost 0 bases at V and 8 bases at J; junction bases unmatched: 7. CDR3 coding DNA: TGCGCCAGCAGCTTGGGGCTAGCGGGGGGAATTGATGAGCAGTTCTTC. It translates to CASSLGLAGGIDEQFF.

The chain has TRBV27 and TRBJ2-7; a weak D match, TRBD1 (6 bases). Looked up from germline, CDR1 is MNHEY and CDR2 is SMNVEV (reference sequence). The CDR3 covers 15 residues. V lost 6 bases and J lost 3, with 18 bases in between. The DNA of the CDR3 is TGTGCCAGCAGAGCAACAGGGATTCAGTACTACGAGCAGTACTTC. Translated, it gives CASRATGIQYYEQYF.

V usage is TRBV18 and J usage is TRBJ2-5; D ambiguous. V shed 3 bases and J shed 5 bases, with 7 bases lying between them. The germline CDR1 and CDR2 sequences are KGHSH and LQKENI. The CDR3 sequence is 12 residues long. The CDR3 nucleotides read TGTGCCAGCTCACCGTTCGCGGAGACCCAGTACTTC. It codes for CASSPFAETQYF.

The chain employs TRBV4-3 and TRBJ1-2, with D perhaps TRBD1 (6 bases). The CDR3 sequence is 16 residues long. Germline V gene data show CDR1 as LGHNA and CDR2 as YSLEER. Trimming stripped 1 base from V and 4 bases from J, with 16 bases between. The DNA for the CDR3 is TGCGCCAGCAGCCAAGGATCAGGGGCCCCGTCCTATGGCTACACCTTC. Its translation is CASSQGSGAPSYGYTF.

The chain joins TRBV9 to TRBJ1-6; D gene ambiguous. CDR1 is SGDLS, CDR2 YYNGEE, per germline. There are 12 residues in the CDR3. Trimming removed 0 bases from V and 10 bases from J, with 5 bases in between. The CDR3 nucleotides are TGTGCCAGCAGCGTAGCTCAGTCACCCCTCCACTTT. Its translation is CASSVAQSPLHF.

The rearrangement uses TRBV7-9 and TRBJ1-2; 9 bases match TRBD1. Per the germline V gene, CDR1 is SEHNR and CDR2 is FQNEAQ (reference sequence). Trimming at V came to 1 base and at J to 6 bases, leaving 3 bases not matched to a gene. The CDR3 spans 14 residues. CDR3 sequence: CASSLVDRGDGYTF. The CDR3 DNA sequence: TGTGCCAGCAGCTTAGTGGACAGGGGTGATGGCTACACCTTC.

This clonotype has just one count. The V gene is TRBV27, the J gene TRBJ2-3; TRBD2 is a possible D gene (6 bases). The V and J ends lost 6 bases and 3 bases respectively, with 10 bases between them. Germline V lookup: CDR1 MNHEY, CDR2 SMNVEV (reference sequence). This CDR3 has 13 amino acids. In DNA form, the CDR3 reads TGTGCCAGCAGCCGGAGGGTAACAGATACGCAGTATTTT. Its protein product is CASSRRVTDTQYF.

The V gene is TRBV20-1, the J gene TRBJ2-1, with 10 positions matching TRBD2. V was pared by 3 bases and J by 8 bases, with 7 bases of the junction left unmatched. The CDR3 contains 14 residues. The germline V gene has CDR1 DFQATT and CDR2 SNEGSKA (reference sequence). CDR3 sequence reads: CSASRAGGLDEQFF. DNA for the CDR3: TGCAGTGCTAGTCGAGCGGGGGGGCTTGATGAGCAGTTCTTC.

This clonotype was observed a handful of times. This rearrangement joins TRBV7-2 to TRBJ2-1, with 8 bases aligning to TRBD1. In germline, CDR1 is SGHTA, CDR2 FQGNSA. This CDR3 is 14 amino acids long. The J segment lost 5 bases and the V segment lost 6 bases, leaving 6 bases of the junction unmatched. The CDR3 region has the DNA TGTGCCAGCAGGACCGGGACAGGCCACAATGAGCAGTTCTTC. It is translated as CASRTGTGHNEQFF. The whole variable domain, filled in from reference TRBV7-2 and TRBJ2-1, reads GAGVSQSPSNKVTEKGKDVELRCDPISGHTALYWYRQSLGQGLEFLIYFQGNSAPDKSGLPSDRFSAERTGGSVSTLTIQRTQQEDSAVYLCASRTGTGHNEQFFGPGTRLTVL.

This clonotype was seen at least ten times. The chain joins TRBV29-1 to TRBJ2-3; 7 positions match TRBD1. After removal of 6 bases from V and 5 bases from J, the junction contained 11 bases not matched to a gene. This CDR3 spans 14 amino acids. CDR1 and CDR2 (germline): SQVTM, ANQGSEA. CDR3 in amino acids: CSVTTGSVGDTQYF. DNA for the CDR3: TGCAGCGTGACGACAGGGTCGGTAGGAGATACGCAGTATTTT.

This clonotype was seen a handful of times. The chain has TRBV4-1 and TRBJ1-2; D unclear. This CDR3 has 18 amino acids. The germline gives CDR1 MGHRA, CDR2 YSYEKL. Trimming cost V 3 bases and J 0 bases, with 20 bases left between them. CDR3: CASSHNIGRAWANYGYTF. The CDR3 DNA follows: TGCGCCAGCAGCCACAATATCGGCCGGGCCTGGGCTAACTATGGCTACACCTTC.